The source of this T cell receptor beta chain is a study of shared clonotypes between healthy human individuals (dated by TCRdb to 2020 to 2022). Looking at the study overall: The cohort included a few men and a couple of women between 18 and 49 years of age. Each donor's leukapheresis produced roughly between about 0.8 and 8.9 billion PBMCs. Per donor, three plates each were used for CD4 naive and CD4 memory, two for CD8 naive, and one for CD8 memory. To estimate repertoire size and how much clonotype sharing occurs between individuals, the study deeply sequenced the blood TCR repertoires of 5 or 6 healthy adults. Different laboratories and diverse techniques were used to prepare libraries and sequence TCR repertoires, to increase sequencing depth and limit assay-specific biases. The full study reports these points: Sampling was restricted to blood, and TCR repertoires in tissue are likely to differ from TCR repertoires in blood. Across a few donors, around 5% of naive CD4, around 3.5% of naive CD8, around 2.5% of memory CD4, and over 0.35% of memory CD8 clonotypes were shared. Based on pairwise subsampling, the degree of clonotype sharing among donors was expected to be affected by sequencing depth. The genetic and exposure-history diversity represented was limited by the small number of donors. Clonotypes shared by all four sorted-subset donors showed higher generation probabilities than non-shared clonotypes. Naive subsets generally had larger estimated clonotype richness than memory subsets. Incomplete sequencing was indicated by rarefaction of sorted-subset datasets, despite the large sequencing depth.

The CDR3 runs 14 amino acids, cysteine and phenylalanine included. The kept DNA is CDR3 alone, 42 bases in frame from the first base. For CDR1 and CDR2, the germline V gene lists MDHEN and SYDVKM. Germline trimming amounts to 7 bases on V and 5 bases on J, with 6 as the count of junction bases outside the gene matches. CD8 naive samples were CD45RO-negative cells positively selected for CCR7, giving a CD45RA+CCR7+ population that excluded TemRA cells. The donors were healthy, HIV-negative adults with no recently reported acute infections or vaccinations. All donors were Caucasian adults living in Nashville, Tennessee, USA. Blood was collected by leukapheresis, and PBMCs were isolated by Ficoll-Histopaque density gradient centrifugation and then cryopreserved in liquid nitrogen vapor phase. Analytical flow cytometry was used to check the purity and quantity of every magnetically sorted T cell population. Genomic DNA was isolated from each sorted fraction and quantified by UV absorbance on a Nanodrop 2000c.

Using the deep immunoSEQ assay, TCR CDR3 regions were amplified from genomic DNA by multiplex PCR. Extracted genomic DNA from each cell subset was spread evenly across all wells of several immunoSEQ 96-well plates, with each plate serving as a replicate. For sorted subsets, each replicate PCR was loaded with 150 to 250 ng genomic DNA, equivalent to some 27,000 T cell genomes. Purified libraries were quantified with a Qubit 3.0 fluorometer, sized on a Bioanalyzer 2100, and re-quantified with the KAPA Library Quantification kit. A separate single-read 150-cycle Illumina NextSeq 550 flow cell was used to sequence each immunoSEQ 96-well plate. On the authors' methods: Because the immunoSEQ output included only junctional sequences and no quality scores, the filtering could not be the same as the filtering used for full-length reads. Sequences were annotated with PyIR, a Python wrapper for IgBLAST v1.9, using IMGT germline references to assign V/J genes and CDR3. Reads with weak V/J assignments (E-value above 1e-6), missing CDR3, stop codons, out-of-frame junctions, or ambiguous translated residues were removed. A V3J clonotype was defined by an identical inferred V gene, J gene, and CDR3 amino acid sequence. Percentage overlap between repertoires was calculated by dividing the number of shared unique clonotypes by the size of the smaller repertoire. RTK rarefaction, the Chao1 estimator, and Recon v2.1 estimates of unobserved clonotypes were used to assess repertoire richness. Generation probabilities for all TCRbeta clonotypes obtained by the gDNA method from a handful of donors were computed using OLGA. TCRdb mirrors the immuneACCESS table, restricted to in-frame sequences. Some clones are absent from its copies; in checked studies, under half trace to an unresolved V gene, and the reason for the others is unknown. The D gene and trimming were derived from the DNA, and the V and J assignments and clone size from that table. The sample table holds 2 million to 2.5 million clones, of which approximately 94% were seen once. The ten largest clones take up approximately 1.2% of the sample.

This clone came up once. Its antigen target is currently unknown. No quality values exist for individual bases; no much larger clone is one base distant. The chain is assembled from TRBV28 and TRBJ2-1; 9 junctional bases match TRBD1. This TCR was recovered from a man aged 18 to 30 in good health. Sequences were obtained from naive CD8+ T cells sorted from blood. The sample's cell subset or site, from its label and the paper: CD45RA+CCR7+. The CDR3 region has the sequence CASIKDRGHNEQFF. DNA sequence: TGTGCCAGCATCAAGGACAGGGGCCACAATGAGCAGTTCTTC.